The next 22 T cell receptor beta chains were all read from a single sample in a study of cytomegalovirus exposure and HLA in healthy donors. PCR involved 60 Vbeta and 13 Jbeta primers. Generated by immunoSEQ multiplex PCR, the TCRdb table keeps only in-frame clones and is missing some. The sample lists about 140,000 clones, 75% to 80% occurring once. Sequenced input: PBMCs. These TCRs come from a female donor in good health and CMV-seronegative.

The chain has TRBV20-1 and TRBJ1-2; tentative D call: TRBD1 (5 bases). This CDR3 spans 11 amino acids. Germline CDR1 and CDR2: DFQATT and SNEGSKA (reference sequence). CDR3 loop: CSAPRADGYTF. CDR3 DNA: TGCAGCGCACCCAGGGCGGACGGCTACACCTTC.

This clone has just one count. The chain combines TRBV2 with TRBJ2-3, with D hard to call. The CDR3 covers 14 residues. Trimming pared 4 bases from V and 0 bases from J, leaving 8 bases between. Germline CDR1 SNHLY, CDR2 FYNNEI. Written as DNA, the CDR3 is TGTGCCAGCAGTGTGCAGTCTAGCACAGATACGCAGTATTTT. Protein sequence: CASSVQSSTDTQYF.

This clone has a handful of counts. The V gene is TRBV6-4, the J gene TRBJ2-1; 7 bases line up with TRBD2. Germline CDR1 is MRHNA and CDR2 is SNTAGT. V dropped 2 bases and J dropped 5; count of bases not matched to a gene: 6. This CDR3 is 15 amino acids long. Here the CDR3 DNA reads TGTGCCAGCAGTGACGTGGCTAGCGGAAACAATGAGCAGTTCTTC. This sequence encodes CASSDVASGNNEQFF.

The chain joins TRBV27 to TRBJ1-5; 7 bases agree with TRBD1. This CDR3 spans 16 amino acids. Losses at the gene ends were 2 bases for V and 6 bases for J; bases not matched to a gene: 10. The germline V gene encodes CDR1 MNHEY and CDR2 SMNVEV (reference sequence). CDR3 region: CASSLIGDRDIQPQHF. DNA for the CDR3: TGTGCCAGCAGTTTAATAGGGGACAGAGACATTCAGCCCCAGCATTTT.

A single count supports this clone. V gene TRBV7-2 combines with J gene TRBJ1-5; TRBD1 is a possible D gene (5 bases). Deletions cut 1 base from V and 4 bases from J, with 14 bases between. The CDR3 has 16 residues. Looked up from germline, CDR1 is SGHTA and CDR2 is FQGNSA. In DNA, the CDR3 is TGTGCCAGCAGCTTAGAGGGGCAGCAGTCTAATCAGCCCCAGCATTTT. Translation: CASSLEGQQSNQPQHF.

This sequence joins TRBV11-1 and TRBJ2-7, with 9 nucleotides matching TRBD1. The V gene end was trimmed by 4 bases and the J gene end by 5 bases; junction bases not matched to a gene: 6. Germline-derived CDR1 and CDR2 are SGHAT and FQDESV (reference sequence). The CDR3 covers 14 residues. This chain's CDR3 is CASSSQTGGNEQYF. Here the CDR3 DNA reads TGTGCCAGCAGCTCCCAGACAGGGGGGAACGAGCAGTACTTC.

CDR3 sequence reads: CAISELAGVGETQYF. In DNA, the CDR3 is TGTGCCATCAGTGAGCTAGCGGGGGTTGGAGAGACCCAGTACTTC. This chain joins TRBV10-3 and TRBJ2-5; 10 bases agree with TRBD2. The germline V gene has CDR1 ENHRY and CDR2 SYGVKD. This CDR3 comprises 15 residues. J lost 4 bases, V lost 2 bases, and 4 bases had no gene match.

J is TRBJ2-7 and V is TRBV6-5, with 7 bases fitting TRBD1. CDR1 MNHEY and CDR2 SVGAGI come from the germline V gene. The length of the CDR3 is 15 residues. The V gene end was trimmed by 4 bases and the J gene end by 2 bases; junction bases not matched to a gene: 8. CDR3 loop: CASSSQQGTAYEQYF. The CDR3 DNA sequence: TGTGCCAGCAGTTCCCAACAGGGGACAGCCTACGAGCAGTACTTC.

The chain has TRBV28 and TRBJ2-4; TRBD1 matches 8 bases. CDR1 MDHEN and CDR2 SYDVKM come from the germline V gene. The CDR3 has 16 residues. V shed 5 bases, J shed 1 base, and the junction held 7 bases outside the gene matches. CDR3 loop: CASSEGQAGAKNIQYF. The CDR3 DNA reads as TGTGCCAGCAGTGAGGGACAGGCGGGGGCCAAAAACATTCAGTACTTC.

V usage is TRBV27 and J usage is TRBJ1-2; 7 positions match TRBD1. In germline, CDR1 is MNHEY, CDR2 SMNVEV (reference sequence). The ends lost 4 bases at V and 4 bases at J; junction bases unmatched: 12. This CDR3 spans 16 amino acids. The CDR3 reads CASSSASRTGTYGYTF. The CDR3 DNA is TGTGCCAGCAGTTCAGCGTCTCGGACAGGAACCTATGGCTACACCTTC.

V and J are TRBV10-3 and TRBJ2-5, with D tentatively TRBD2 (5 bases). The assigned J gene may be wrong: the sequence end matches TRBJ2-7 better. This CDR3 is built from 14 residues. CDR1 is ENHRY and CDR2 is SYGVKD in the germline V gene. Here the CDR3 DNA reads TGTGCCATCAGTGACCTAGGGAGCTCCTACGAGCAGTACTTC. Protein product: CAISDLGSSYEQYF.

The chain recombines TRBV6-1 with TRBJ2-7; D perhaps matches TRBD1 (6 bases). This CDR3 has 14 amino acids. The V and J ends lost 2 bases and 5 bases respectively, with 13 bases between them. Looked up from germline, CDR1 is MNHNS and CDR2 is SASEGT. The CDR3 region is CASSESGAHNEQYF. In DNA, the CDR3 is TGTGCCAGCAGTGAATCAGGGGCACACAACGAGCAGTACTTC.

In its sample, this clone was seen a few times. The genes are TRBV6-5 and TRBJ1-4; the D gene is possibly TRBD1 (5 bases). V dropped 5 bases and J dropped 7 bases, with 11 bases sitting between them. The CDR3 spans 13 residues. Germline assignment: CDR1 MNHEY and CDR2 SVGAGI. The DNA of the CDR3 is TGTGCCAGCAGTGAGCGTAGGGGTGAAAAACTGTTTTTT. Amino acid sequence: CASSERRGEKLFF.

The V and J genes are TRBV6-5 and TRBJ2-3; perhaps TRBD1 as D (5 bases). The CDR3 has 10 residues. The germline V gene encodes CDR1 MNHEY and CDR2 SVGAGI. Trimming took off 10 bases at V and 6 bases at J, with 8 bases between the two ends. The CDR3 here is CATGWDTQYF. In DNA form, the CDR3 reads TGTGCCACAGGGTGGGATACGCAGTATTTT.

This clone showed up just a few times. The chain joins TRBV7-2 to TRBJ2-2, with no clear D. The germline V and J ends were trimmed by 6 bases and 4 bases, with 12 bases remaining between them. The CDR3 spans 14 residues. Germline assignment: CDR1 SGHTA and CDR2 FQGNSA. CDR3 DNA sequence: TGTGCCAGCAGTCTCCCCAGGCGCACCGGGGAGCTGTTTTTT. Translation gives CASSLPRRTGELFF.

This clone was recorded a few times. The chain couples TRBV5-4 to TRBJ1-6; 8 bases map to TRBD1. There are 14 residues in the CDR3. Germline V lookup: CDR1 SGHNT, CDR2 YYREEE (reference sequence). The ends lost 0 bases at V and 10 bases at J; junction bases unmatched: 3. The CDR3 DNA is TGTGCCAGCAGCTTGGAACAGGGGGACTCACCCCTCCACTTT. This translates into CASSLEQGDSPLHF.

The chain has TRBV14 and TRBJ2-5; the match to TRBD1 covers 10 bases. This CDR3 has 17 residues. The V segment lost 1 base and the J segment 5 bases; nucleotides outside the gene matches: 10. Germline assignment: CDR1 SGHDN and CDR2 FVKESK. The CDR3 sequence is CASSQGFGTGAMETQYF. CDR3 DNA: TGTGCCAGCAGCCAAGGGTTCGGGACAGGGGCGATGGAGACCCAGTACTTC.

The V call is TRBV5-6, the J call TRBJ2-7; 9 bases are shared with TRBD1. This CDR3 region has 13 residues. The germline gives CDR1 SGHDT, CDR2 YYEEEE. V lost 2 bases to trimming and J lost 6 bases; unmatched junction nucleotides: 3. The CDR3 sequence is CASSFGTGSEQYF. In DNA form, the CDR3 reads TGTGCCAGCAGCTTCGGGACAGGGAGCGAGCAGTACTTC.

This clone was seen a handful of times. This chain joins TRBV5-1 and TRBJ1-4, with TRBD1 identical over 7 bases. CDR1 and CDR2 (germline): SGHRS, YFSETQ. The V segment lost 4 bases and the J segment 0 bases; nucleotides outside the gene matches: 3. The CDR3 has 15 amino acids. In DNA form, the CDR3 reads TGCGCCAGCAGCCAAACAGGGGCAACTAATGAAAAACTGTTTTTT. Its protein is CASSQTGATNEKLFF.

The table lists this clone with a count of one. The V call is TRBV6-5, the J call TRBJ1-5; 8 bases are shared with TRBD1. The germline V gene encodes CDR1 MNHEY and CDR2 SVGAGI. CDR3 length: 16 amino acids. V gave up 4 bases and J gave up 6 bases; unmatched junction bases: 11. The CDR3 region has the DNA TGTGCCAGCAGTTCCCTGACAGGGGAGAGGAGTCAGCCCCAGCATTTT. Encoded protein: CASSSLTGERSQPQHF.

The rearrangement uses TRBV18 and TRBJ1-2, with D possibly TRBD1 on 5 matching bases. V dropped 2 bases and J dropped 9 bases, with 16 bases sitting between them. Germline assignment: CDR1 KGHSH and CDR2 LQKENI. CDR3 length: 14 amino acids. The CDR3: CASSPDGQQRSYTF. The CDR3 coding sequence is TGTGCCAGCTCACCAGACGGACAACAACGAAGCTACACCTTC.

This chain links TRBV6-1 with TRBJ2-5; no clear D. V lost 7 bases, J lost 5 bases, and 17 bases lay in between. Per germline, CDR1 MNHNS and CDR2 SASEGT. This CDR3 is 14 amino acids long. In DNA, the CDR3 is TGTGCCAGCAAAGTGGAGCCCACACTCGAGACCCAGTACTTC. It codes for CASKVEPTLETQYF.